One sample yielded the 23 T cell receptor beta chains listed below, sequenced in a study of CD8 T cells in ankylosing spondylitis (dated by TCRdb to about 2017). Libraries were constructed by 5' RACE. Reads for this sample came from an Illumina HiSeq 2500. TCRdb reprocessing: public reads trimmed at Q25 with fastp, clones called with MiXCR, in-frame beta chains kept. Each entry is one CDR3 protein sequence, shown with its most common DNA and genes. In this sample the table shows around 75,000 distinct CDR3 sequences, approximately 5% of which occur a single time. The ten top clones hold 2.2% of the sample. The sample taken for sequencing was blood, either unsorted or a sorted T cell fraction (not recorded which). The receptors come from a male donor with ankylosing spondylitis or in good health (not recorded which).

In this sample, this clonotype turned up many times. This chain's CDR3 is CASSHVGTSGDYNEQFF. CDR3 coding DNA: TGCGCCAGCAGCCATGTTGGGACTAGCGGGGACTACAATGAGCAGTTCTTC. The gene calls are TRBV4-1 and TRBJ2-1, with 13 positions matching TRBD2. Germline lookup yields CDR1 MGHRA and CDR2 YSYEKL. V shed 3 bases, J shed 3 bases, and the junction held 5 bases outside the gene matches. The CDR3 spans 17 residues.

In this sample, this clonotype turned up many times. This sequence joins TRBV2 and TRBJ2-1; the match to TRBD1 covers 8 bases. CDR1 SNHLY and CDR2 FYNNEI come from the germline V gene. The CDR3 is 13 residues long. Trimming at V came to 7 bases and at J to 5 bases, leaving 4 bases not matched to a gene. CDR3 sequence reads: CASKTGVDNEQFF. In nucleotides, the CDR3 is TGTGCCAGCAAGACAGGGGTGGACAATGAGCAGTTCTTC.

The chain recombines TRBV6-4 with TRBJ2-6, with 9 nucleotides matching TRBD1. CDR3 length: 18 residues. Germline V gene sequence: CDR1 MRHNA, CDR2 SNTAGT. V gave up 6 bases and J gave up 1 base; unmatched junction bases: 10. The CDR3 nucleotides read TGTGCCAGCAGAGACGTACAGGGGGCGCGTTCTGGGGCCAACGTCCTGACTTTC. Its protein is CASRDVQGARSGANVLTF.

This clonotype was recorded at least ten times. The chain carries TRBV6-1 and TRBJ2-7, with D tentatively TRBD1 (7 bases). This CDR3 is built from 13 residues. The germline gives CDR1 MNHNS, CDR2 SASEGT. The V gene lost 11 bases and the J gene lost 0 bases, with 14 bases spanning the gap. CDR3 residues: CASGGDSSYEQYF. As DNA, the CDR3 is TGTGCCTCCGGAGGGGACAGCTCCTACGAGCAGTACTTC.

This clonotype was recorded at least ten times. The V gene is TRBV11-1, the J gene TRBJ1-4; TRBD1 is a possible D gene (5 bases). The V and J ends lost 6 bases and 4 bases respectively, with 24 bases between them. CDR1 and CDR2 (germline): SGHAT, FQDESV (reference sequence). The CDR3 extends over 18 amino acids. The CDR3 region is CASRFTGPQAPSNEKLFF. The CDR3 region has the DNA TGTGCCAGCAGGTTTACGGGACCCCAGGCGCCGAGTAATGAAAAACTGTTTTTT.

This clonotype was recorded many times. The gene calls are TRBV20-1 and TRBJ1-1; TRBD1 aligns across 7 bases. The junction had 5 bases not matched to a gene; V was cut back by 4 bases and J by 0 bases. This CDR3 is 14 amino acids long. Germline V gives CDR1 DFQATT, CDR2 SNEGSKA (reference sequence). The CDR3 sequence: CSATLGTVNTEAFF. CDR3 sequence (DNA): TGCAGTGCTACTTTAGGGACAGTGAACACTGAAGCTTTCTTT.

This clonotype was picked up many times. The chain links TRBV2 to TRBJ2-7; 8 bases agree with TRBD1. In germline, CDR1 is SNHLY, CDR2 FYNNEI. After removal of 6 bases from V and 6 bases from J, the junction contained 4 bases not matched to a gene. The CDR3 is 12 residues long. The CDR3 nucleotides read TGTGCCAGCAGCCACGGGACAGGCGAGCAGTACTTC. Translated: CASSHGTGEQYF.

The rearrangement links TRBV3-1 to TRBJ1-5, with 11 bases identical to TRBD1. The germline gives CDR1 LGHDT, CDR2 YNNKEL (reference sequence). Trimming removed 10 bases from V and 3 bases from J; junction bases left unmatched: 17. CDR3 length: 18 amino acids. DNA of the CDR3: TGTGCCACCTCCCTACTCGCATGGACAGGGGGCAACAATCAGCCCCAGCATTTT. Translation gives CATSLLAWTGGNNQPQHF.

In its sample, this clonotype was seen many times. The rearrangement links TRBV2 to TRBJ2-3, with 7 bases aligning to TRBD1. The CDR3 has 14 residues. With 11 bases clipped from V and 3 bases from J, the junction kept 11 bases outside the gene matches. From germline, CDR1 is SNHLY and CDR2 FYNNEI. DNA for the CDR3: TGTGCCGGAGAGCTAGGGGGCTCGACAGATACGCAGTATTTT. Protein sequence: CAGELGGSTDTQYF.

This clonotype has a count of ten or more. This chain links TRBV10-3 with TRBJ2-1, with D hard to call. The CDR3 has 13 amino acids. The V end lost 3 bases, the J end lost 12 bases, and 15 bases lay between the germline ends. The V gene's germline CDR1 is ENHRY and CDR2 SYGVKD. The CDR3 loop reads CAISDGSAYGQFF. CDR3 in DNA: TGTGCCATCAGTGATGGGTCTGCCTATGGGCAGTTCTTC.

This clonotype was detected ten times or more. This chain joins TRBV29-1 and TRBJ2-6, with 8 nucleotides matching TRBD1. The CDR3 covers 16 residues. CDR1 SQVTM and CDR2 ANQGSEA come from the germline V gene. The ends lost 6 bases at V and 2 bases at J; junction bases unmatched: 9. CDR3 in DNA: TGCAGCGTCACTGTGGCACAGGGGGCTGGGGCCAACGTCCTGACTTTC. Its protein is CSVTVAQGAGANVLTF.

This sequence joins TRBV11-2 and TRBJ2-4; 9 bases align to TRBD1. The trim removed 1 base at V and 8 bases at J, leaving 9 bases unmatched. Per germline, CDR1 SGHAT and CDR2 FQNNGV. This CDR3 is 16 amino acids long. The CDR3: CASSLVGQGKADIQYF. The DNA of the CDR3 is TGTGCCAGCAGCTTAGTGGGACAGGGCAAAGCAGACATTCAGTACTTC. The whole variable domain, remainder taken from reference TRBV11-2 and TRBJ2-4, is EAGVAQSPRYKIIEKRQSVAFWCNPISGHATLYWYQQILGQGPKLLIQFQNNGVVDDSQLPKDRFSAERLKGVDSTLKIQPAKLEDSAVYLCASSLVGQGKADIQYFGAGTRLSVL.

This clonotype came up many times. The chain employs TRBV3-1 and TRBJ2-7, with D perhaps matching TRBD1 (6 bases). This CDR3 comprises 16 residues. V gave up 2 bases and J gave up 0 bases, with 14 bases separating them. Germline V gives CDR1 LGHDT, CDR2 YNNKEL (reference sequence). The CDR3 sequence: CASSQNPGTPSYEQYF. For the CDR3, the DNA is TGTGCCAGCAGCCAAAACCCCGGGACACCCTCCTACGAGCAGTACTTC.

This clonotype was observed many times. V gene TRBV12-3 or TRBV12-4 combines with J gene TRBJ2-7; the D is unclear. The CDR3 is made up of 13 amino acids. Trimming removed 6 bases from V and 3 bases from J, with 12 bases in between. DNA for the CDR3: TGTGCCAGCAGCCTCTCCACCGACTACGAGCAGTACTTC. Translated, it gives CASSLSTDYEQYF.

Ten or more counts support this clonotype. The J gene is TRBJ2-3, the V gene TRBV6-5, with 9 bases lining up with TRBD2. The V gene's germline CDR1 is MNHEY and CDR2 SVGAGI. The CDR3 contains 15 residues. V was clipped by 4 bases and J by 0 bases; unmatched bases: 2. CDR3 residues: CASSSLAGSTDTQYF. The CDR3 DNA reads as TGTGCCAGCAGTTCCCTAGCGGGGAGCACAGATACGCAGTATTTT.

This clonotype was seen at least ten times. The rearrangement links TRBV4-2 to TRBJ2-1, with D unclear. This CDR3 region has 16 residues. CDR1 is LGHNA, CDR2 YNFKEQ, per germline. V shed 0 bases and J shed 0 bases, with 9 bases lying between them. The CDR3 reads CASSQDGSSSYNEQFF. CDR3 coding DNA: TGTGCCAGCAGCCAAGATGGCTCCAGCTCCTACAATGAGCAGTTCTTC.

This clonotype came up many times. V is TRBV5-1 and J is TRBJ2-3, with D possibly called TRBD1 or TRBD2 (5 bases each). There are 16 residues in the CDR3. With 0 bases removed from V and 4 bases from J, the gap between germline ends came to 15 bases. Per germline, CDR1 SGHRS and CDR2 YFSETQ. This chain's CDR3 is CASSLAGTHLADTQYF. In DNA, the CDR3 is TGCGCCAGCAGCTTGGCCGGGACCCACCTTGCAGATACGCAGTATTTT.

This clonotype has ten or more counts. The gene calls are TRBV6-1 and TRBJ2-2; 13 nucleotides align to TRBD2. From germline, CDR1 is MNHNS and CDR2 SASEGT. The CDR3 has 17 amino acids. V gave up 6 bases and J gave up 5 bases; unmatched junction bases: 9. The CDR3 region has the DNA TGTGCCAGCAGCCTCGGACTAGCGGGGGCGGGGACCGGGGAGCTGTTTTTT. It codes for CASSLGLAGAGTGELFF.

This clonotype was seen ten or more times. CDR3 in amino acids: CASSQSPGQGPTGQYF. The CDR3 coding sequence is TGCGCCAGCAGCCAGAGCCCGGGACAGGGCCCGACGGGGCAGTACTTC. This chain joins TRBV4-3 and TRBJ2-7; 9 nucleotides match TRBD1. V lost 3 bases and J lost 9; bases outside the gene matches: 15. Germline lookup yields CDR1 LGHNA and CDR2 YSLEER. The CDR3 extends over 16 amino acids.

This clonotype was counted ten times or more. The chain employs TRBV7-2 and TRBJ2-7; 9 nucleotides match TRBD1. Trimming cost V 4 bases and J 3 bases; bases outside gene matches: 7. Germline V gene lookup returns CDR1 SGHTA and CDR2 FQGNSA. The CDR3 has 15 amino acids. CDR3 protein: CASSSGTGRGYEQYF. CDR3 nucleotides: TGTGCCAGCAGCTCGGGGACAGGGCGCGGCTACGAGCAGTACTTC. Combining the CDR3 with reference TRBV7-2 and TRBJ2-7 gives the whole variable domain GAGVSQSPSNKVTEKGKDVELRCDPISGHTALYWYRQSLGQGLEFLIYFQGNSAPDKSGLPSDRFSAERTGGSVSTLTIQRTQQEDSAVYLCASSSGTGRGYEQYFGPGTRLTVT.

In its sample, this clonotype was seen a few times. A single base separates this from a much larger clone, so it may be a read error. The V call is TRBV6-2 or TRBV6-3, the J call TRBJ2-1; TRBD1 matches at 8 bases. Looked up from germline, CDR1 is MNHEY and CDR2 is SVGEGT. The CDR3 has 11 residues. CDR3 loop: CTSSSYRGKFF. In DNA, the CDR3 is TGTACCAGCAGTTCATACAGGGGGAAGTTCTTC.

This clonotype was seen repeatedly, ten times or more. This chain connects TRBV3-1 to TRBJ1-6; D may be TRBD1 (5 bases). Germline assignment: CDR1 LGHDT and CDR2 YNNKEL (reference sequence). V lost 4 bases and J 9 bases, leaving 13 bases between the germline ends. CDR3 length equals 14 residues. CDR3 nucleotide sequence: TGTGCCAGCAGCCGCGTCAGGGATGGTTCACCCCTCCACTTT. As protein: CASSRVRDGSPLHF.

This clonotype was counted at least ten times. The rearrangement links TRBV7-9 to TRBJ2-1, with D possibly called TRBD1 or TRBD2 (5 bases each). V was pared by 6 bases and J by 8 bases, with 14 bases between. The CDR3 is made up of 13 amino acids. Germline assignment: CDR1 SEHNR and CDR2 FQNEAQ (reference sequence). Written as DNA, the CDR3 is TGTGCCAGCAGACATACCGGGGCGGATGAGCAGTTCTTC. Translation gives CASRHTGADEQFF. Supplemented by reference TRBV7-9 and TRBJ2-1, the full variable domain reads DTGVSQNPRHKITKRGQNVTFRCDPISEHNRLYWYRQTLGQGPEFLTYFQNEAQLEKSRLLSDRFSAERPKGSFSTLEIQRTEQGDSAMYLCASRHTGADEQFFGPGTRLTVL.